The text below deals with one T cell receptor beta chain. CDR1 and CDR2 (germline): SEHNR, FQNEAQ (reference sequence). This CDR3 comprises 15 residues. Trimming stripped 2 bases from V and 2 bases from J, with 13 bases between. The sample comes from a study of blood T cell repertoires in COVID-19. Study overall: Nucleic acid was either cDNA or gDNA, and it came from T cells, B-cell-depleted T cells, or PBMCs.

In the source study's methods: Estimates of nucleated cell counts were drawn from the amplification of reference gene primers. Here immunoSEQ multiplex PCR was the method, and the copy in TCRdb shows in-frame clones only, minus some. V and J calls and clone size are given by that table; D and trimming were obtained from the DNA. Counted here are roughly 250,000 clones, under 90% occurring once; the ten biggest clones make up approximately 9%. The TCR comes from a human donor in a cohort sampled during active COVID-19. Material: peripheral blood. This chain connects TRBV7-9 to TRBJ2-7; perhaps TRBD1 as D (6 bases). The CDR3 coding sequence is TGTGCCAGCAGCTTAACGGCAGGGGTACCCTACGAGCAGTACTTC. Amino acid sequence: CASSLTAGVPYEQYF.